The T cell receptor beta chain under discussion was sequenced for a study of early T cells in non-severe SARS-CoV-2 infection. Study as a whole: With bulk RNA from unsorted whole blood as input, sequencing yielded unpaired chains. Study-wide results and caveats: Missing private and CD4 specificities, VDJdb matching favored anti-spike CD8 responses.

The CDR3 totals 13 residues. J lost 5 bases, V lost 3 bases, and 4 bases had no gene match. Germline CDR1 GTSNPN, CDR2 SVGIG (reference sequence). Concerning this clonotype: Its antigen remains unknown.

TCRdb passed the 5' RACE reads through MiXCR, listing each CDR3 protein once. The sample includes about 55,000 distinct CDR3 sequences, less than 15% of them seen just once. The sample here was whole blood, taken at baseline. The clonotype comes from an adult who was a healthcare worker with PCR-confirmed SARS-CoV-2 infection or an uninfected control (not recorded which). J is TRBJ1-5 and V is TRBV30; 7 bases are a match to TRBD1. The CDR3 DNA follows: TGTGCCTGGAGCTTTGACAGGGATCAGCCCCAGCATTTT. This codes for CAWSFDRDQPQHF.